The 14 T cell receptor beta chains below were found in one sample sequenced in a study of blood T cell repertoires in COVID-19 (dated by TCRdb to 2018 to 2021). The library was built by means of the immunoSEQ multiplex PCR assay. TCRdb re-hosts the immuneACCESS table, in-frame sequences only. Its copies lack some clones; in the studies checked, an unresolved V gene accounts for under half of them, and the cause for the rest is not known. The sample table shows 200,000 to 300,000 clones, and approximately 86% are seen once. About 7.1% of the sample lies in the top ten. Sample: peripheral blood. The receptors here all came from a woman aged 70 to 79 with active or convalescent COVID-19.

The rearrangement joins TRBV11-2 to TRBJ2-5; TRBD2 matches at 7 bases. This CDR3 region has 15 residues. The V gene end was trimmed by 1 base and the J gene end by 4 bases; junction bases not matched to a gene: 6. From germline, CDR1 is SGHAT and CDR2 FQNNGV. DNA of the CDR3: TGTGCCAGCAGCTTAGGGGGGGGGAGGTCAGAGACCCAGTACTTC. Translation gives CASSLGGGRSETQYF. Combining the CDR3 with reference TRBV11-2 and TRBJ2-5 gives the whole variable domain EAGVAQSPRYKIIEKRQSVAFWCNPISGHATLYWYQQILGQGPKLLIQFQNNGVVDDSQLPKDRFSAERLKGVDSTLKIQPAKLEDSAVYLCASSLGGGRSETQYFGPGTRLLVL.

The chain joins TRBV6-5 to TRBJ2-1; D is perhaps TRBD2 (6 bases). Trimming left V 6 bases short and J 3 bases short, with 9 bases between. The V gene's germline CDR1 is MNHEY and CDR2 SVGAGI. The CDR3 contains 13 residues. The CDR3 is CASRETSYNEQFF. CDR3 DNA: TGTGCCAGCAGGGAGACTAGCTACAATGAGCAGTTCTTC.

The genes are TRBV7-9 and TRBJ2-3, with unresolved D. Trimming removed 8 bases at V and 10 bases at J, with 22 bases between. Germline lookup yields CDR1 SEHNR and CDR2 FQNEAQ (reference sequence). The CDR3 is 14 residues long. The DNA of the CDR3 is TGTGCCAGCCGCCCCCGAGAGGAGAGAGGCTCGCAGTATTTT. Translated: CASRPREERGSQYF.

The chain combines TRBV4-3 with TRBJ1-2; D is possibly TRBD1 (5 bases). Trimming pared 3 bases from V and 0 bases from J, leaving 29 bases between. Per the germline V gene, CDR1 is LGHNA and CDR2 is YSLEER. This CDR3 region has 21 residues. The CDR3 sequence: CASSHQINGAISFSSNYGYTF. Written as DNA, the CDR3 is TGCGCCAGCAGCCATCAAATAAATGGGGCCATTTCTTTCTCATCTAACTATGGCTACACCTTC.

The sample holds one count of this clone. The chain couples TRBV4-3 to TRBJ1-2; 8 bases align to TRBD1. This CDR3 contains 14 residues. V lost 4 bases, J lost 6 bases, and 7 bases stayed unmatched. Per the germline V gene, CDR1 is LGHNA and CDR2 is YSLEER. The CDR3 nucleotides read TGCGCCAGCAGCCCCCGGACAGGGTTAGATGGCTACACCTTC. This codes for CASSPRTGLDGYTF.

The chain combines TRBV24-1 with TRBJ2-3; D is possibly TRBD2 (7 bases). The CDR3 is 13 residues long. From germline, CDR1 is KGHDR and CDR2 SFDVKD. V was cut by 4 bases and J by 4 bases, with 8 bases left in between. The CDR3 DNA reads TGTGCCACCAGTGACGGGGGGCCAGATACGCAGTATTTT. As protein: CATSDGGPDTQYF.

This rearrangement joins TRBV7-2 to TRBJ2-1; 10 bases are a match to TRBD2. This CDR3 has 18 residues. The ends lost 5 bases at V and 8 bases at J; junction bases unmatched: 18. Germline assignment: CDR1 SGHTA and CDR2 FQGNSA. This CDR3 is CASSLQLRSGGAGHEQFF. The CDR3 DNA is TGTGCCAGCAGCCTCCAGCTTAGGAGCGGGGGGGCGGGACATGAGCAGTTCTTC. Complete variable domain (other parts from reference TRBV7-2 and TRBJ2-1): GAGVSQSPSNKVTEKGKDVELRCDPISGHTALYWYRQSLGQGLEFLIYFQGNSAPDKSGLPSDRFSAERTGGSVSTLTIQRTQQEDSAVYLCASSLQLRSGGAGHEQFFGPGTRLTVL.

The chain carries TRBV24-1 and TRBJ1-5; no clear D. V was cut by 5 bases and J by 4 bases, with 8 bases left in between. Germline assignment: CDR1 KGHDR and CDR2 SFDVKD. CDR3 length: 13 amino acids. The chain's CDR3 is CATSAADNQPQHF. DNA for the CDR3: TGTGCCACCAGTGCAGCGGATAATCAGCCCCAGCATTTT.

CDR3 in amino acids: CASSSAGEQFF. DNA for the CDR3: TGTGCCAGCAGTTCCGCCGGTGAGCAGTTCTTC. The chain combines TRBV12-3 or TRBV12-4 with TRBJ2-1, with D unresolved. This CDR3 contains 11 residues. Trimming pared 4 bases from V and 9 bases from J, leaving 7 bases between.

The rearrangement uses TRBV12-3 or TRBV12-4 and TRBJ1-4; D remains ambiguous. The CDR3 covers 13 residues. Deletions cut 6 bases from V and 4 bases from J, with 9 bases between. CDR3: CASSLGYNEKLFF. CDR3 bases: TGTGCCAGCAGCCTGGGCTATAATGAAAAACTGTTTTTT.

V gene TRBV9 combines with J gene TRBJ2-7; unclear D gene. Trimming left V 2 bases short and J 4 bases short, with 16 bases between. The CDR3 is 15 amino acids. Germline CDR1 SGDLS, CDR2 YYNGEE. The CDR3 spells CASSVSASRVYEQYF. The CDR3 DNA reads as TGTGCCAGCAGCGTTAGTGCGTCTAGAGTATACGAGCAGTACTTC.

The V call is TRBV19, the J call TRBJ1-2; 10 bases are a match to TRBD1. The junction had 7 bases not matched to a gene; V was cut back by 5 bases and J by 4 bases. CDR3 length equals 15 residues. Germline V CDR1 and CDR2: LNHDA, SQIVND (reference sequence). This CDR3 is CASSSGTGVIYGYTF. CDR3 in DNA: TGTGCCAGTAGTTCGGGGACAGGGGTGATCTATGGCTACACCTTC.

This clone has a single count. The chain employs TRBV4-3 and TRBJ1-1; D is undetermined. Between the trimmed V and J ends, which lost 1 base and 6 bases, there was a span of 9 bases. This CDR3 is built from 13 residues. Per the germline V gene, CDR1 is LGHNA and CDR2 is YSLEER. In nucleotides, the CDR3 is TGCGCCAGCAGCCAAGCTCTGTCCGCTGAAGCTTTCTTT. Translated, it gives CASSQALSAEAFF.

The chain employs TRBV11-2 and TRBJ2-3; D is possibly TRBD1 (5 bases). The germline V and J ends were trimmed by 0 bases and 0 bases, with 7 bases remaining between them. Germline V gives CDR1 SGHAT, CDR2 FQNNGV. The CDR3 sequence is 15 residues long. The CDR3 loop is CASSLEKGSTDTQYF. The CDR3 nucleotides are TGTGCCAGCAGCTTAGAGAAGGGGAGCACAGATACGCAGTATTTT.